This TCR beta chain was sequenced in a study of blood T cell repertoires in COVID-19. From germline, CDR1 is SGDLS and CDR2 YYNGEE. V was trimmed by 0 bases and J by 1 base, leaving 4 bases between them. The CDR3 loop spans 13 amino acids. The protocol was immunoSEQ multiplex PCR, while the TCRdb copy is restricted to in-frame clones and leaves out a portion. The table has some 85,000 clones, 75% to 85% seen once; the top ten hold 15% to 20%. Sample: peripheral blood. The sequence was collected from a woman aged 80 or over with acute or convalescent COVID-19. The chain couples TRBV9 to TRBJ1-1; no firm D call. CDR3 residues: CASSVAGNTEAFF. The CDR3 nucleotides are TGTGCCAGCAGCGTAGCAGGGAACACTGAAGCTTTCTTT. The full variable domain, in which reference TRBV9 and TRBJ1-1 provide the parts outside the CDR3, is DSGVTQTPKHLITATGQRVTLRCSPRSGDLSVYWYQQSLDQGLQFLIQYYNGEERAKGNILERFSAQQFPDLHSELNLSSLELGDSALYFCASSVAGNTEAFFGQGTRLTVV.